A selection of T cell receptor beta chains follows, all from one sample in a study of blood T cell repertoires in COVID-19. Produced via immunoSEQ multiplex PCR; TCRdb's table is partial and in-frame only. This sample has about 140,000 clones; 84% occur once, and the top ten carry 35% to 55%. The specimen sequenced was peripheral blood. These TCRs come from a human donor in a cohort sampled during active COVID-19. Both conserved end residues are trimmed from each CDR3.

v_call: TRBV9
cdr3_aa: ASSVGDSGTDTQY

v_call: TRBV6-2/TRBV6-3
cdr3_aa: ASSKDRVATEAF

v_call: TRBV29-1
cdr3_aa: SAEGASGYT

v_call: TRBV5-6
cdr3_aa: ASSYRQGAQGETQY

v_call: TRBV5-6
cdr3_aa: ASSVMRFEAF

v_call: TRBV28
cdr3_aa: ASRGGTDTQY

v_call: TRBV29-1
cdr3_aa: SVGGQTDYGYT

v_call: TRBV7-3
cdr3_aa: ASSPGGRGSQETQY

v_call: TRBV11-3
cdr3_aa: ASSLDPRDNRGYGYT

v_call: TRBV5-1
cdr3_aa: ASGGQGPNYEQY

v_call: TRBV19
cdr3_aa: ASSLGGTDYEQY

v_call: TRBV30
cdr3_aa: AWSVESPLH

v_call: TRBV11-3
cdr3_aa: ASSLGGLTAGNTIY

v_call: TRBV10-3
cdr3_aa: AISRGEQPQH

v_call: TRBV4-1
cdr3_aa: ASSRLGLGTDTQY

v_call: TRBV5-1
cdr3_aa: ASSLLGSSQETQY

v_call: TRBV29-1
cdr3_aa: SVEIIRNTEAF

v_call: TRBV10-3
cdr3_aa: AISDFQEAF

v_call: TRBV6-6
cdr3_aa: ASSQLRGTQY

v_call: TRBV7-2
cdr3_aa: ASRSGQPESNQPQH

v_call: TRBV5-6
cdr3_aa: ASSRRTGRAGANVLT

v_call: TRBV5-6
cdr3_aa: ASSRGAGTGELF

v_call: TRBV5-1
cdr3_aa: ASSLDGSEGYT

v_call: TRBV27
cdr3_aa: ASSRMAGNSGQPQH

v_call: TRBV1
cdr3_aa: TSSRPILIRLQVGFAF

v_call: TRBV7-2
cdr3_aa: ASSLATGEGSPLH